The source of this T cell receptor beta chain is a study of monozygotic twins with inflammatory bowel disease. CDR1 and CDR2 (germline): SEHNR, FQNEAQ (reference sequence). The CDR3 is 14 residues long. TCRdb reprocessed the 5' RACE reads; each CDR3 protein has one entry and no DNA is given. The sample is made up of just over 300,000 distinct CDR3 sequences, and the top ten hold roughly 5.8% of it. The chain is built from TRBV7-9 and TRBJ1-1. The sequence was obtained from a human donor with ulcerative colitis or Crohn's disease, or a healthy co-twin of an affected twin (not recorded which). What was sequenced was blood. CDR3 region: CASSILQPNTEAFF.